The rows below give T cell receptor beta chains drawn from one sample of a study of T cells in Graves' hyperthyroidism and ophthalmopathy. One entry per CDR3 protein, called by TCRdb with MiXCR from the multiplex PCR reads. The data show under 350,000 distinct CDR3 sequences, about 14% seen once. Sequencing input: blood. These receptors were taken from a woman aged 25 to 39 with Graves' hyperthyroidism that later progressed to Graves' ophthalmopathy. Both conserved end residues are part of each CDR3. D genes are given only for firm matches. Clone size appears in some rows only: once, few, many, or a class for an expanded clone.

>TRBV28|TRBJ1-4|16|TRBD1|NA
TGTGCCAGCAGTTTAATCTGGAGGACAGGGGCTGAAGAACGGTTTTTT
CASSLIWRTGAEERFF
>TRBV4-1|TRBJ2-3|14|NA|NA
TGCGCCAGCAGCCAAGATCAGACCACAGATACGCAGTATTTT
CASSQDQTTDTQYF
>TRBV19|TRBJ2-7|17|TRBD2|many
TGTGCCAGTAGTCCGACTAGCGGGAGGGCCGGGACCTACGAGCAGTACTTC
CASSPTSGRAGTYEQYF
>TRBV6-1|TRBJ2-5|13|NA|many
TGTGCCAGCAGCCAGGGTTCCTCAGAGACCCAGTACTTC
CASSQGSSETQYF
>TRBV19|TRBJ2-7|15|NA|few
TGTGCCAGTAGTATAGATCGGAGGCCAACCTACGAGCAGTACTTC
CASSIDRRPTYEQYF
>TRBV20-1|TRBJ2-7|17|TRBD2|many
TGCAGTGCTAGAGATCGACAGCTAGCGGAGTTCTCCTACGAGCAGTACTTC
CSARDRQLAEFSYEQYF
>TRBV6-5|TRBJ2-5|16|TRBD1|many
TGTGCCAGCAGTTACTCCGGGACAGGGGGCCAAGAGACCCAGTACTTC
CASSYSGTGGQETQYF
>TRBV6-2/TRBV6-3|TRBJ1-1|15|NA|many
TGTGCCAGCAGTTACGGAGGGTCTGGGAACACTGAAGCTTTCTTT
CASSYGGSGNTEAFF
>TRBV20-1|TRBJ1-3|15|NA|many
TGCAGTGCTAGAAGGAACCCAGAGTATGGAAACACCATATATTTT
CSARRNPEYGNTIYF
>TRBV6-2/TRBV6-3|TRBJ1-1|14|NA|many
TGTGCCAGCAGTCCCCCCCACAACCCCGGAGAAGCTTTCTTT
CASSPPHNPGEAFF
>TRBV6-5|TRBJ2-1|16|NA|NA
TGTGCCAGCAGTTACCCTCTTGCGGCGAGATACAATGAGCAGTTCTTC
CASSYPLAARYNEQFF
>TRBV10-3|TRBJ2-7|13|NA|many
TGTGCCATCAGTGGGGGACTCTCCTACGAGCAGTACTTC
CAISGGLSYEQYF
>TRBV19|TRBJ1-4|13|NA|few
TGTGCCAGTAAGGAGGGGAGGAGCGAAAAACTGTTTTTT
CASKEGRSEKLFF
>TRBV3-2|TRBJ1-1|13|NA|many
TGTGCCAGCCCCAAACCCGCTAACACTGAAGCTTTCTTT
CASPKPANTEAFF
>TRBV12-3/TRBV12-4|TRBJ1-2|12|NA|many
TGTGCCAGCAGTTTTGGAAACTATGGCTACACCTTC
CASSFGNYGYTF
>TRBV14|TRBJ1-2|14|NA|many
TGTGCCAGCAGCCAAGTCCCCTCGAACTATGGCTACACCTTC
CASSQVPSNYGYTF
>TRBV5-5|TRBJ2-5|16|NA|NA
TGTGCCAGCAGCTTGGAACTAGAACCCAACCAAGAGACCCAGTACTTC
CASSLELEPNQETQYF
>TRBV9|TRBJ2-1|15|TRBD2|few
TGTGCCAGCAGCGCGGGACTAGCGGGAGTACATGAGCAGTTCTTC
CASSAGLAGVHEQFF
>TRBV7-3|TRBJ2-1|12|NA|many
TGTGCCAGCAGCTTCGGTAACAATGAGCAGTTCTTC
CASSFGNNEQFF
>TRBV2|TRBJ2-5|14|NA|many
TGTGCCAGCAGCGCGCCGGGAGTACAAGAGACCCAGTACTTC
CASSAPGVQETQYF
>TRBV28|TRBJ2-1|14|TRBD2|many
TGTGCCAGCATCACGATAGCGGGAGGGTCGGAGCAGTTCTTC
CASITIAGGSEQFF
>TRBV28|TRBJ2-6|19|NA|many
TGTGCCAGCAGTCCGGTCGGGAGGGGGCTCATACCTGGGGCCAACGTCCTGACTTTC
CASSPVGRGLIPGANVLTF
>TRBV7-9|TRBJ2-1|14|NA|many
TGTGCCAGCAGCTTAGCGTTCGGGCGGGATGAGCAGTTCTTC
CASSLAFGRDEQFF
>TRBV28|TRBJ1-2|15|TRBD1|many
TGTGCCAGCAGTTCAGGGGGCGAGAGGAACTATGGCTACACCTTC
CASSSGGERNYGYTF
>TRBV7-9|TRBJ2-7|18|TRBD2|many
TGTGCCAGCAGCCCAAGACTAGCGGGAGGCGTCGAATCCTACGAGCAGTACTTC
CASSPRLAGGVESYEQYF
>TRBV12-3/TRBV12-4|TRBJ1-1|15|NA|many
TGTGCCAGCCAGGTTTTTGTAGCGGGGAACACTGAAGCTTTCTTT
CASQVFVAGNTEAFF
>TRBV29-1|TRBJ2-1|16|TRBD2|many
TGCAGCGTTGAAGAGCTAGCGGAGAGCTCCTACAATGAGCAGTTCTTC
CSVEELAESSYNEQFF
>TRBV12-3/TRBV12-4|TRBJ2-1|15|TRBD1|many
TGTGCCAGCAGTTTGCGACAGGGGATCTACAATGAGCAGTTCTTC
CASSLRQGIYNEQFF
>TRBV2|TRBJ1-3|14|NA|NA
TGTGCCTCAGCTTCATACAGGGACGGAAACACCATATATTTT
CASASYRDGNTIYF
>TRBV4-1|TRBJ1-1|13|NA|NA
TGCGCCAGCAGCCAAGATGGGGGGAGCAAAGCTTTCTTT
CASSQDGGSKAFF
>TRBV6-1|TRBJ1-5|14|NA|many
TGTGCCAGCAGGGCTAGGTTGGGCAATCAGCCCCAGCATTTT
CASRARLGNQPQHF
>TRBV2|TRBJ2-1|15|NA|many
TGTGCCAGCAGTGAAGCACCCTCCTCCTACAATGAGCAGTTCTTC
CASSEAPSSYNEQFF
>TRBV13|TRBJ2-1|15|NA|many
TGTGCCAGCATCCCTAGGGGCTCCCTGTGGGATGAGCAGTTCTTC
CASIPRGSLWDEQFF
>TRBV18|TRBJ2-2|17|TRBD2|NA
TGTGCCAGCCCAAGAGTAAGCGGGAGTGGAAACACCGGGGAGCTGTTTTTT
CASPRVSGSGNTGELFF
>TRBV20-1|TRBJ1-5|14|NA|few
TGCAGTGCTCCATCACCAATTAGCAATCAGCCCCAGCATTTT
CSAPSPISNQPQHF
>TRBV12-3/TRBV12-4|TRBJ2-2|13|NA|many
TGTGCCACCGAGGGGGAGCACACCGGGGAGCTGTTTTTT
CATEGEHTGELFF
>TRBV9|TRBJ2-3|15|TRBD2|NA
TGTGCCAGCAGCGCGGGACTAGCGGACACAGATACGCAGTATTTT
CASSAGLADTDTQYF
>TRBV9|TRBJ2-1|16|NA|many
TGTGCCAGCAGCGTAGCATGGGACCCAGCGAGGCGTGAGCAGTTCTTC
CASSVAWDPARREQFF
>TRBV4-2|TRBJ1-6|13|NA|many
TGTGCCAGCAGCCAAGAAAGGGGTCCACCCCTCCACTTT
CASSQERGPPLHF
>TRBV2|TRBJ2-1|15|NA|NA
TGTGCCAGCAGTACCGGAGGGCCTTTGGACAATGAGCAGTTCTTC
CASSTGGPLDNEQFF
>TRBV20-1|TRBJ2-2|17|TRBD2|many
TGCAGTGCTATTCCGATTGGACTAGCGGGGAACACCGGGGAGCTGTTTTTT
CSAIPIGLAGNTGELFF
>TRBV20-1|TRBJ2-1|11|NA|NA
TGCAGTGCTGAGTTGGGGAGGTGGCAGTTCTTC
CSAELGRWQFF
>TRBV30|TRBJ2-3|14|NA|many
TGTGCCTGCAGGGACTTGGGTGGAACAGATACGCAGTATTTT
CACRDLGGTDTQYF
>TRBV20-1|TRBJ2-1|15|NA|many
TGCAGTGCCCAAGCGGCGATAGCGGCAAACAATGAGCAGTTCTTC
CSAQAAIAANNEQFF